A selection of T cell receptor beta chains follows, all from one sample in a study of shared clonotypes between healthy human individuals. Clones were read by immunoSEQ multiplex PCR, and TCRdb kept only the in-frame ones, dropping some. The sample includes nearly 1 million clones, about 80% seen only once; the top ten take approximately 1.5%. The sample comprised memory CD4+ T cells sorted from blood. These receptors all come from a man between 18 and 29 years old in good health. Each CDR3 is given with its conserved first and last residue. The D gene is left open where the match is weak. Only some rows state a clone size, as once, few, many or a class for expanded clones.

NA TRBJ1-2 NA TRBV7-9 TGTGCCAGCAGCGTCGATACGTCTTATGGCTACACCTTC CASSVDTSYGYTF
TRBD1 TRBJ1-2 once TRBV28 TGTGCCACCCCGGGACAGCCCTATGGCTACACCTTC CATPGQPYGYTF
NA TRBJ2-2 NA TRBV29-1 TGCAGCGTTGAAGTAGGTGGGGCAGGGGTGACCACCGGGGAGCTGTTTTTT CSVEVGGAGVTTGELFF
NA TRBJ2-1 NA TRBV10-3 TGTGCCACTCAGGGACAGCGGGCGGACAATGAGCAGTTCTTC CATQGQRADNEQFF
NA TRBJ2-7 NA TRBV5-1 TGCGCCAGCAGCCCTGAGCCGGCAGCAGCCTACGAGCAGTACTTC CASSPEPAAAYEQYF
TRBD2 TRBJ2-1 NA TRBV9 TGTGCCAGCAGCGTAGAGTGGACTAGTAATGAGCAGTTCTTC CASSVEWTSNEQFF
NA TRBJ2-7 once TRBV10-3 TGTGCCATCAGTGACTTAACAGGGAGCGAGCAGTACTTC CAISDLTGSEQYF
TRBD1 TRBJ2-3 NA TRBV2 TGTGCCAGCAAAAATAGACAGGGGGCTAGCACAGATACGCAGTATTTT CASKNRQGASTDTQYF
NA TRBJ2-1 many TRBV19 TGTGCCAGTAGTATAAAAAGGAGGAGCTCCTACAATGAGCAGTTCTTC CASSIKRRSSYNEQFF
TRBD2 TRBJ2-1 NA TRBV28 TGTGCCAGCAGTTTGCCAACTAGCGGGGGATTCCTCTTC CASSLPTSGGFLF
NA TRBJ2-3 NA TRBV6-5 TGTGCCAGCAGTTACCCGGGAACAGATACGCAGTATTTT CASSYPGTDTQYF
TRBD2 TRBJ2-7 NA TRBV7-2 TGTGCCAGCAGCTTATCGGGGGGGTTCTACGAGCAGTACTTC CASSLSGGFYEQYF
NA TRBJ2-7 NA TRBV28 TGTGCCAGCAGTTCAGGGGCAGGGACCATCTACGAGCAGTACTTC CASSSGAGTIYEQYF
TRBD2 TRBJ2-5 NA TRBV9 TGTGCCAGCAGCGTAGCTCCCGGCGGCGGGGGGGCCTTGTTAGAGACCCAGTACTTC CASSVAPGGGGALLETQYF
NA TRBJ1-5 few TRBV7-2 TGTGCCAGCAGCTTTGATTCAGGAGGCAATCAGCCCCAGCATTTT CASSFDSGGNQPQHF
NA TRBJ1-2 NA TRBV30 TGTGCCTGGAGTGTTGCCAGGAGCTATGGCTACACCTTC CAWSVARSYGYTF
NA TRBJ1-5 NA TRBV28 TGTGCCAGCAGTTCAACACGCCCGACATTAAGCAATCAGCCCCAGCATTTT CASSSTRPTLSNQPQHF
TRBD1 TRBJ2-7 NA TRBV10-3 TGTGCCTCTAGGGACAGAGGCCTTGAAATAGGCGAGCAGTACTTC CASRDRGLEIGEQYF
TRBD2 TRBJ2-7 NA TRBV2 TGTGCCAGCAGTTTGGCACTAGCGGGGACGGAGTACTTC CASSLALAGTEYF
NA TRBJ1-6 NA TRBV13 TGTGCCAGCAGCTTAGTACAGGGCAATAATTCACCCCTCCACTTT CASSLVQGNNSPLHF
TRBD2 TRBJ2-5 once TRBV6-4 TGTGCCAGCAGTGACTTGGGCGGGAGGAGGAGAAAGACCCAGTACTTC CASSDLGGRRRKTQYF
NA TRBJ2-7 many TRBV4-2 TGTGCCAGCAGCCAAGATCGCCAGTACGAGCAGTACTTC CASSQDRQYEQYF
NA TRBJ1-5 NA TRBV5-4 TGTGCCAGCAGCTTGGATGGGTACCAGGGCAATCAGCCCCAGCATTTT CASSLDGYQGNQPQHF
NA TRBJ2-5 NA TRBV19 TGTGCCAGTAGTACCCTGGACGGTGGAGGGACCCAGTACTTC CASSTLDGGGTQYF
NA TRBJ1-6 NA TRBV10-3 TGTGCCATCAGGGAGATGAGCTCCTATAATTCACCCCTCCACTTT CAIREMSSYNSPLHF
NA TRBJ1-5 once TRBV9 TGTGCCAGCAGCCAAGGGGGGTCGGTTCAGCCCCAGCATTTT CASSQGGSVQPQHF
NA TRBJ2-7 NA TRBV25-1 TGTGCCAGCAGTGATTGGGGTAGGCAGTACTTC CASSDWGRQYF
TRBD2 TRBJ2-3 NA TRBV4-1 TGCGCCAGCAGCCCCAGGGCTAGCGGGGGGAGCACAGATACGCAGTATTTT CASSPRASGGSTDTQYF
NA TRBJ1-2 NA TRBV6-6 TGTGCCAGCAGCCCCGAGTCATATGGCTACACCTTC CASSPESYGYTF
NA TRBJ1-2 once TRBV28 TGTGCCAGCACGAGAAGTAACTATGGCTACACCTTC CASTRSNYGYTF
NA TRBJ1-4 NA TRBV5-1 TGCGCCAGCAGCTTGGACTCTGAAAAACTGTTTTTT CASSLDSEKLFF
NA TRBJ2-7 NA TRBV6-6 TGTGCCAGCAGTTACTCGACGCTAGATGCTACCGAGCAGTACTTC CASSYSTLDATEQYF
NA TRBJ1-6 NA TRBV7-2 TGTGCCAGCAGCCTACAGGTCCGGGGCCATTCACCCCTCCACTTT CASSLQVRGHSPLHF
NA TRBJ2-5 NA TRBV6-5 TGTGCCAGCACGTCAGACACCCAAGAGACCCAGTACTTC CASTSDTQETQYF
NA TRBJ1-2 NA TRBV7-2 TGTGCCAGCAGCTTAGCGACGGACACGACCTCCTATGGCTACACCTTC CASSLATDTTSYGYTF
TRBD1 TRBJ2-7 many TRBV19 TGTGCCAGTAGTCGAGGGGGCTGGTACGAGCAGTACTTC CASSRGGWYEQYF
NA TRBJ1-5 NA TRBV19 TGTGCCAGTAGTATAACGACAGATCTGCCCCAGCATTTT CASSITTDLPQHF
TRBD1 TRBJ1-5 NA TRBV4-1 TGCGCCAGCAGCCGCGACAGGGGACATAGCAATCAGCCCCAGCATTTT CASSRDRGHSNQPQHF
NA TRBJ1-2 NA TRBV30 TGTGCCTGGAGTGTTGCTCCTGGAGCTAACTATGGCTACACCTTC CAWSVAPGANYGYTF
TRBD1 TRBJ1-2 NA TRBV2 TGTGCCAGCAGAGGCGGGACAGGGGGTAACTATGGCTACACCTTC CASRGGTGGNYGYTF
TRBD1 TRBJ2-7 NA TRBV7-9 TGTGCCAGCAGCCGGGACAGGAGCTCCTACGAGCAGTACTTC CASSRDRSSYEQYF
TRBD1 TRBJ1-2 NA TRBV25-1 TGTGCCAGCAGTGGGGGACAGTGGGGCTACACCTTC CASSGGQWGYTF
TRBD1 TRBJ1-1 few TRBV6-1 TGTGCCAGCCTGACAGGGGGGAACGCTGAAGCTTTCTTT CASLTGGNAEAFF
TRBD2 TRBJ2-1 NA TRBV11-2 TGTGCCAGCAGCAAACTAGCGGGAGGGGTCTACAATGAGCAGTTCTTC CASSKLAGGVYNEQFF
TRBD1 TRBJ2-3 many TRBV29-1 TGCAGCGTTCCCCCAACAGGGGGCGGGACAGATACGCAGTATTTT CSVPPTGGGTDTQYF
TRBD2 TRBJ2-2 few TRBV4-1 TGCGCCAGCAGCCGCTCTAGCGGGGGGGCCGACACCGGGGAGCTGTTTTTT CASSRSSGGADTGELFF
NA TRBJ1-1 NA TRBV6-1 TGTGCCAGCACTCGGACAGATAACACTGAAGCTTTCTTT CASTRTDNTEAFF
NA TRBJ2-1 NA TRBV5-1 TGCGCCAGCAGCTTTGGGGAATCCCCCTACAATGAGCAGTTCTTC CASSFGESPYNEQFF